This TCR beta chain is from a study of PD-1 blockade in classical Hodgkin lymphoma. This clone was seen once. The method was immunoSEQ multiplex PCR; TCRdb's version includes in-frame clones alone and lacks a portion of them. The repertoire consists of about 97,000 clones, with over 80% occurring once and the leading ten covering 9.5% to 15%. With no exception, relapse followed autologous stem cell transplantation in all patients, and brentuximab vedotin exposure varied. The V and J ends lost 0 bases and 5 bases respectively, with 6 bases between them. Germline CDR1 is SGHRS and CDR2 is YFSETQ. The CDR3 consists of 12 residues.

This TCR was recovered from a human donor with classical Hodgkin lymphoma. The chain recombines TRBV5-1 with TRBJ2-7; D is unclear. The sample consisted of peripheral blood mononuclear cells (PBMCs), taken at baseline. CDR3 protein: CASSLVADEQYF. CDR3 coding DNA: TGCGCCAGCAGCTTGGTGGCGGACGAGCAGTACTTC.